A single sample is the source of the 27 T cell receptor beta chains below, sequenced in a study of post-analysis software for immune sequencing data. Whole-study findings and limits: Controls showed lower frequencies than patients for 5 or 6 TRBV segments, and TRBV5-6, TRBV5-1 and TRBV20-1 were among these.

cDNA libraries for TCR beta contained unique molecular identifiers. TCRdb recomputed calls from the PCR reads with MiXCR, one row per CDR3 protein. The sample has almost 700,000 distinct CDR3 sequences, 59% seen once. The antigens for these receptors are not known. The sequencing sample was made of blood. Receptors were obtained from a girl aged 2 to 10 with multiple sclerosis.

The chain uses TRBV5-1 and TRBJ1-1; maybe TRBD1 (5 bases). The ends were cut back, 5 bases at V and 0 bases at J, with 23 bases in the middle. The CDR3 covers 18 residues. Germline loops: CDR1 SGHRS, CDR2 YFSETQ. The CDR3 sequence: CASREGYRGVVMNTEAFF. DNA of the CDR3: TGCGCCAGCAGGGAAGGTTACCGGGGCGTCGTTATGAACACTGAAGCTTTCTTT.

This chain uses TRBV7-9 with TRBJ2-7; 9 nucleotides match TRBD1. The CDR3 covers 15 residues. Germline loops: CDR1 SEHNR, CDR2 FQNEAQ (reference sequence). The ends lost 5 bases at V and 0 bases at J; junction bases unmatched: 5. CDR3 nucleotides: TGTGCCAGCAGCCAACGGGACAGGGCCTCCTACGAGCAGTACTTC. Its translation: CASSQRDRASYEQYF.

This chain links TRBV11-2 with TRBJ1-1, with TRBD1 identical over 9 bases. Germline loops: CDR1 SGHAT, CDR2 FQNNGV. This CDR3 is 14 amino acids long. V lost 8 bases, J lost 1 base, and 5 bases stayed unmatched. The CDR3: CASSTQGANTEAFF. The CDR3 bases are TGTGCCAGCTCTACACAGGGGGCGAACACTGAAGCTTTCTTT.

The chain joins TRBV10-2 to TRBJ2-3, with TRBD2 identical over 14 bases. The ends lost 7 bases at V and 10 bases at J; junction bases unmatched: 16. The CDR3 runs 17 residues. CDR1 WSHSY and CDR2 SAAADI come from the germline V gene. CDR3 bases: TGCGCCAGCACCGTGGATAGGACTAGCGGGGGGTGGAAGCCGCAGTATTTT. Its translation is CASTVDRTSGGWKPQYF.

The gene calls are TRBV10-3 and TRBJ1-1; D is uncertain. V gave up 6 bases and J gave up 1 base, with 9 bases separating them. The CDR3 has 13 amino acids. The germline CDR1 and CDR2 sequences are ENHRY and SYGVKD. The CDR3 nucleotides are TGTGCCATCAGGGAGACACCGAACACTGAAGCTTTCTTT. Its translation: CAIRETPNTEAFF.

In this sample, this clonotype turned up once. This chain joins TRBV5-6 and TRBJ2-2; D is perhaps TRBD1 (5 bases). From germline, CDR1 is SGHDT and CDR2 YYEEEE. The CDR3 spans 13 residues. The V end was cut by 1 base, the J end by 6 bases, with 7 bases between. For the CDR3, the DNA is TGTGCCAGCAGCTTGAGGGGCGCCGGGGAGCTGTTTTTT. Translated, it gives CASSLRGAGELFF.

The V call is TRBV6-5, the J call TRBJ2-7; tentative D call: TRBD2 (6 bases). The CDR3 runs to 16 residues. Germline values: CDR1 MNHEY, CDR2 SVGAGI. The germline V and J ends were trimmed by 2 bases and 4 bases, with 18 bases remaining between them. The CDR3 region has the DNA TGTGCCAGCAGTTACGGGCAACCGGGACTCGGATACGAGCAGTACTTC. Protein sequence: CASSYGQPGLGYEQYF.

The chain combines TRBV6-5 with TRBJ2-7; 7 bases align to TRBD2. This CDR3 is 13 amino acids long. The V gene end was trimmed by 7 bases and the J gene end by 7 bases; junction bases not matched to a gene: 10. Per germline, CDR1 MNHEY and CDR2 SVGAGI. The CDR3 loop is CASTETFGGEQYF. Here the CDR3 DNA reads TGTGCCAGCACCGAGACCTTCGGGGGGGAGCAGTACTTC.

This chain connects TRBV7-6 to TRBJ2-1, with 8 bases matching TRBD2. Germline CDR1 reads SGHVS; CDR2 reads FNYEAQ. The junction had 12 bases not matched to a gene; V was cut back by 5 bases and J by 9 bases. The CDR3 consists of 15 residues. The CDR3 loop reads CASSPTGGPTSEQFF. CDR3 DNA: TGTGCCAGCAGCCCAACGGGGGGGCCGACAAGTGAGCAGTTCTTC.

This CDR3 reads CASSSAGRGDNQPQHF. The DNA for the CDR3 is TGTGCCAGCAGCTCCGCCGGGCGCGGAGACAATCAGCCCCAGCATTTT. The chain employs TRBV11-2 and TRBJ1-5; no clear D. This CDR3 is built from 16 residues. With 4 bases removed from V and 3 bases from J, the gap between germline ends came to 16 bases. Germline V gives CDR1 SGHAT, CDR2 FQNNGV. Full variable domain (rest looked up from reference TRBV11-2 and TRBJ1-5): EAGVAQSPRYKIIEKRQSVAFWCNPISGHATLYWYQQILGQGPKLLIQFQNNGVVDDSQLPKDRFSAERLKGVDSTLKIQPAKLEDSAVYLCASSSAGRGDNQPQHFGDGTRLSIL.

The chain combines TRBV15 with TRBJ1-4, with D hard to call. The V end was cut by 1 base, the J end by 4 bases, with 10 bases between. The CDR3 runs to 15 residues. Germline-derived CDR1 and CDR2 are LNHNV and YYDKDF (reference sequence). This CDR3 is CATSRAGAVNEKLFF. CDR3 DNA: TGTGCCACCAGCAGAGCCGGCGCAGTTAATGAAAAACTGTTTTTT. The full variable domain, with the rest looked up from reference TRBV15 and TRBJ1-4, is DAMVIQNPRYQVTQFGKPVTLSCSQTLNHNVMYWYQQKSSQAPKLLFHYYDKDFNNEADTPDNFQSRRPNTSFCFLDIRSPGLGDTAMYLCATSRAGAVNEKLFFGSGTQLSVL.

This clonotype was seen more than once but under ten times. V gene TRBV29-1 combines with J gene TRBJ2-1; D ambiguous. V lost 5 bases, J lost 7 bases, and 12 bases lay in between. Per germline, CDR1 SQVTM and CDR2 ANQGSEA. The CDR3 is 12 residues long. CDR3 nucleotides: TGCAGCGTTCGTTTGAAGGGTAATGAGCAGTTCTTC. Encoded protein: CSVRLKGNEQFF.

The rearrangement links TRBV5-1 to TRBJ2-4; TRBD2 matches at 10 bases. Looked up from germline, CDR1 is SGHRS and CDR2 is YFSETQ. The CDR3 is 18 amino acids. Trimming at V came to 1 base and at J to 4 bases, leaving 11 bases not matched to a gene. The CDR3 nucleotides are TGCGCCAGCAGCTTGTCCCCCGGGACTAGCGATCCTAAAAACATTCAGTACTTC. Translated, it gives CASSLSPGTSDPKNIQYF.

The chain uses TRBV12-3 or TRBV12-4 and TRBJ1-2; tentatively, D is TRBD1 (6 bases). This CDR3 is built from 13 residues. The V gene lost 4 bases and the J gene lost 8 bases, with 14 bases spanning the gap. The CDR3 here is CASSYRGAGGYTF. The CDR3 DNA sequence: TGTGCCAGCAGTTATCGGGGGGCAGGCGGCTACACCTTC.

V and J are TRBV7-9 and TRBJ2-5; tentatively, D is TRBD1 (6 bases). This CDR3 region has 14 residues. Per the germline V gene, CDR1 is SEHNR and CDR2 is FQNEAQ (reference sequence). Trimming removed 2 bases at V and 4 bases at J, with 11 bases between. CDR3 sequence: CASSLSTGAETQYF. The CDR3 nucleotides read TGTGCCAGCAGCTTATCGACAGGAGCAGAGACCCAGTACTTC.

The chain is built from TRBV7-8 and TRBJ2-3, with a weak D call TRBD2 (5 bases). The CDR3 has 15 residues. Germline CDR1 and CDR2: SGHVS and FQNEAQ. V gave up 3 bases and J gave up 3 bases, with 13 bases separating them. CDR3 DNA sequence: TGTGCCAGCAGCTTGGCAGCGGAAGGTACAGATACGCAGTATTTT. It specifies CASSLAAEGTDTQYF.

This clonotype was counted between two and nine times. This sequence joins TRBV27 and TRBJ2-3, with TRBD2 matching 10 bases. This CDR3 region has 16 residues. The V gene end was trimmed by 4 bases and the J gene end by 0 bases; junction bases not matched to a gene: 4. Germline CDR1 and CDR2: MNHEY and SMNVEV (reference sequence). The CDR3 DNA sequence: TGTGCCAGCAGTTCACAACTAGCGGGGAGCACAGATACGCAGTATTTT. Its translation: CASSSQLAGSTDTQYF.

The chain joins TRBV5-5 to TRBJ1-1; D gene uncertain. Trimming cost V 4 bases and J 0 bases, with 10 bases left between them. Germline-derived CDR1 and CDR2 are SGHKS and YYEKEE (reference sequence). This CDR3 has 14 amino acids. The CDR3 loop reads CASSHSWMNTEAFF. DNA of the CDR3: TGTGCCAGCAGCCACAGTTGGATGAACACTGAAGCTTTCTTT.

As to this clonotype: Sequence at one end of the junction differs from germline and may be a read error. The rearrangement joins TRBV10-3 to TRBJ1-2, with 7 bases fitting TRBD1. Germline assignment: CDR1 ENHRY and CDR2 SYGVKD. The CDR3 is 13 amino acids. The CDR3 DNA is TGTGCCATCAGTGAGAACAGGGGATATGGCTGCACCTTC. It translates to CAISENRGYGCTF.

The V and J genes are TRBV10-3 and TRBJ2-3, with D uncertain. This CDR3 is 13 amino acids long. V was shortened by 2 bases and J by 3 bases, with 6 bases between the two germline ends. Germline V gene lookup returns CDR1 ENHRY and CDR2 SYGVKD. CDR3 protein: CAISETETDTQYF. For the CDR3, the DNA is TGTGCCATCAGTGAGACAGAAACAGATACGCAGTATTTT.

The chain combines TRBV6-6 with TRBJ2-1; D is ambiguous. This CDR3 contains 14 residues. Per germline, CDR1 MNHNY and CDR2 SVGAGI (reference sequence). Trimming removed 7 bases at V and 0 bases at J, with 10 bases between. The CDR3 loop is CASNSGYSYNEQFF. The CDR3 DNA reads as TGTGCCAGCAACTCGGGTTACTCCTACAATGAGCAGTTCTTC.

The sample holds a few counts of this clonotype. The chain carries TRBV12-3 or TRBV12-4 and TRBJ2-2, with TRBD2 matching 10 bases. The CDR3 runs to 15 residues. V gave up 5 bases and J gave up 5 bases; unmatched junction bases: 5. The CDR3 is CASSPGLAFTGELFF. As DNA, the CDR3 is TGTGCCAGCAGTCCGGGACTAGCGTTTACCGGGGAGCTGTTTTTT.

The chain has TRBV4-2 and TRBJ2-1, with D hard to call. The CDR3 is 15 amino acids. The ends were cut back, 0 bases at V and 8 bases at J, with 14 bases in the middle. Germline assignment: CDR1 LGHNA and CDR2 YNFKEQ. In DNA form, the CDR3 reads TGTGCCAGCAGCCAAGAAGAGGCCAATTCCGATGAGCAGTTCTTC. This encodes CASSQEEANSDEQFF.

This chain joins TRBV20-1 and TRBJ2-1; a weak D match, TRBD1 (6 bases). Trimming left V 6 bases short and J 4 bases short, with 22 bases between. Germline V gene sequence: CDR1 DFQATT, CDR2 SNEGSKA (reference sequence). The CDR3 contains 16 residues. This CDR3 is CSAPPVQGGIYNEQFF. In DNA, the CDR3 is TGCAGTGCCCCTCCCGTACAGGGTGGCATATACAATGAGCAGTTCTTC.

The V call is TRBV29-1, the J call TRBJ2-2; a possible D gene is TRBD1 (6 bases). The V end lost 1 base, the J end lost 3 bases, and 12 bases lay between the germline ends. Germline V gene sequence: CDR1 SQVTM, CDR2 ANQGSEA. There are 15 residues in the CDR3. CDR3 coding DNA: TGCAGCGTTGAAGCCCCGACAGGATACACCGGGGAGCTGTTTTTT. Translating it yields CSVEAPTGYTGELFF.

This chain links TRBV27 with TRBJ2-1, with D hard to call. The V and J ends lost 6 bases and 2 bases respectively, with 17 bases between them. This CDR3 spans 16 amino acids. Germline-derived CDR1 and CDR2 are MNHEY and SMNVEV (reference sequence). The CDR3 is CASRALLRAPYNEQFF. The CDR3 bases are TGTGCCAGCAGAGCCCTTCTGCGAGCGCCCTACAATGAGCAGTTCTTC.

This chain connects TRBV3-1 to TRBJ1-1; D unclear. This CDR3 contains 14 residues. V shed 0 bases and J shed 6 bases, with 11 bases lying between them. The germline gives CDR1 LGHDT, CDR2 YNNKEL (reference sequence). The CDR3 is CASSQEDRVPEAFF. The CDR3 DNA follows: TGTGCCAGCAGCCAAGAGGACCGCGTCCCTGAAGCTTTCTTT.